There are many counts of the clone carrying this T cell receptor (beta chain). The junction does not match germline at one end; this may be a read error. Unique molecular identifiers were used in preparing the TCRbeta library. MiXCR was run by TCRdb on the PCR reads, yielding one entry per CDR3 protein. There are nearly 350,000 distinct CDR3 sequences in the sample; about 17% occur only once, and roughly 41% lies in the top ten. The germline gives CDR1 ENHRY, CDR2 SYGVKD. This CDR3 is built from 13 residues. This sample is part of a study of T-cell reconstitution after alpha-beta-depleted transplantation in children.

The V gene is TRBV10-3, the J gene TRBJ1-1, with a weak D call TRBD1 (6 bases). The sample here was PBMCs, mostly from graft donor cells, taken 360 days after TCRalphabeta/CD19-depleted stem cell transplant. This TCR was sampled from a male patient aged 2-9 years who had a stem cell transplant for acute lymphoblastic leukemia, so the T cells may come from the graft donor. This CDR3 reads CAIRSTGNTEASF. The CDR3 coding sequence is TGTGCCATCAGATCCACAGGGAACACTGAAGCTTCCTTT.